Described below is a single TCR beta chain sequence and its context. This clone was picked up one time. Its cognate antigen has yet to be identified. The record has no base qualities; no much larger clone is one base away. The data derive from a study of cytomegalovirus exposure and HLA in healthy donors (dated by TCRdb to 2015 to 2018). Regarding the study in general: According to an earlier analysis of 587 of the donors, 150 million to 200 million T cells yielded 100 million or so unique TCR beta sequences and approximately 280 Gb of sequence data. Around 320 gigabases of sequencing data and tens of millions of unique TCR sequences were included in an early release covering roughly 600 HLA-typed donors. Of the roughly 410 genotyped donors, 65% to 90% were placed in the genetic ancestry cluster associated with self-reported Caucasian donors. The study was designed to test whether signatures of past pathogen exposure could be identified by cataloging public T cell receptors. Using immunosequencing, the study profiled T cell repertoires from 666 subjects and related those repertoires to cytomegalovirus serostatus. A separate validation cohort of some 130 different subjects was used in addition to the approximately 700-subject first cohort. High-throughput TCR immunosequencing, statistical association of individual TCRs with disease status, and machine learning were combined to predict cytomegalovirus infection status. In a later analysis, previously published TCR beta repertoires from more than 500 donors were re-analyzed and high-resolution HLA genotyping was added so that TCR occurrence patterns could be studied. Rather than using new phenotypic data, the later analysis identified candidate immune exposures from TCR beta sequences and from how often those sequences occurred across donors. In an earlier analysis of 500 to 650 of the donors, high-throughput TCR beta sequencing was used to judge whether each TCR beta V gene segment behaved as functional or pseudogenic. Donor age, sex, ethnicity and CMV serostatus were collected together with the repertoire data. Genome-wide SNP genotypes for about three fifths of the roughly 670 donors were used in a later genetic analysis, which treated that subset as a discovery cohort. All discovery cohort repertoires had been generated using a single sequencing platform. HLA typing included class I and class II loci at four-digit resolution. The number of donors typed differed by locus, with roughly 620-630 for A, B, C, DRB1 and DQB1, 522 for DQA1, 600 to 610 for DPA1, and approximately 470 for DPB1. Because of strong linkage in the cohort, roughly five DR-DQ haplotypes were treated as single units for association and clustering. Among almost 400 genotyped donors of the cohort, an average of about 240,000 unique TCR beta nucleotide sequences were sequenced per donor, roughly 20% of them non-productive. Broad study findings and their caveats: The classifier was reported to diagnose cytomegalovirus status with high specificity and sensitivity in both the original cohort and the validation cohort. Because some donors lacked HLA typing at each locus, the association tests relied only on the typed subset. A cluster of highly shared sequence variants was judged likely to represent a technical artifact of the sequencing pipeline. A later genetic analysis reported fewer N-insertions in productive TCRs among donors in an Asian-associated ancestry cluster than the roughly 700-donor mean. A later analysis reported that several top co-occurrence clusters appeared linked to parvovirus B19, influenza, CMV and Epstein-Barr virus. For the cohort, immune exposure information was limited to CMV serostatus. An earlier analysis of around 600 of the donors showed that most TCR beta V segments appeared in productive rearrangements either about 87% or about 30% of the time, which broadly matched IMGT annotations. According to a later analysis, TCR association rates differed among HLA loci, with DRB1 alleles showing the most associated TCRs and HLA-C alleles showing the fewest. While some public TCRs were present in many individuals, most TCR sequences turned up only very rarely across donors. Assigning TCR associations to individual alleles was difficult when HLA alleles, especially DR and DQ, strongly co-occurred. The study listed approximately 160 TCR beta chains as associated with cytomegalovirus. Only TCR beta chains were sequenced in this cohort, and the absence of alpha or paired-chain data limited detectable features. At a false discovery rate of 0.05, a later analysis linked about 16,000 TCR beta sequences to specific HLA alleles. Some IMGT-functional V segments, including TRBV6-2 and TRBV6-3, could not be told apart with the 87-base-pair reads, so those segments were excluded. Correlated functional status among segregating V segments might reflect linkage disequilibrium, but an unknown experimental factor could not be ruled out. A later analysis found that HLA-associated TCR beta chains were more clonally expanded and had lower generation probabilities than equally common non-associated chains. The authors suggested that the approach could potentially be generalized to other disease states and immunological phenotypes. Three of the identified cytomegalovirus-associated TCR beta chains were confirmed in vitro to be specific for cytomegalovirus antigens. A further reported finding was that TCR beta sequences accurately predicted the HLA-A and HLA-B alleles for most subjects in the first cohort. Sequencing depth was assumed to be roughly uniform across donors in the presence/absence analyses, though that assumption may not hold. An association between a missense DCLRE1C variant and V-gene and J-gene trimming of TCR beta chains was found in a later genetic analysis and replicated in an independent cohort. Because counts were too low, around 17 rarely observed V segments, including chromosome 9 orphons, were left out of the earlier analysis of 500 to 650 of the donors. Most CMV-associated TCR beta chains appeared to be HLA-restricted in a later analysis, and the HLA associations seemed to be driven largely by CMV exposure.

V and J are truncated by 1 base and 1 base respectively, leaving an intervening sequence of 11 bases. CDR1 MNHEY and CDR2 SVGAGI are derived from the germline V gene. From the cysteine through the phenylalanine, the CDR3 covers 15 amino acids. Here the CDR3 DNA is all that survives: 45 bases in frame from base 1. Library preparation employed the immunoSEQ multiplex PCR assay. For the multiplex PCR, a mixture combining 60 forward primers for TCR Vbeta segments and 13 reverse primers for TCR Jbeta segments was used. The CDR3 region of rearranged TCR beta genes was amplified from genomic DNA with a multiplex PCR assay. The Illumina HiSeq System was used to sequence the amplified TCR beta libraries as 87-base-pair reads. For the original study's pipeline: Across the 500 to 750 repertoires, a later analysis counted 80 million or so unique TCR beta chains, roughly 11 million of which were shared by at least two donors. Raw reads were error-corrected and collapsed into unique sequences by a nearest-neighbor algorithm in which closely related sequences were merged to remove PCR and sequencing errors. To assign V, D and J gene segments, CDR3 sequences were aligned to IMGT reference sequences. For a sequence to be retained, a match of at least six nucleotides was required to both a V gene segment and a J gene segment. Rearrangements were called productive when the CDR3 lacked stop codons and stayed in frame with V and J; all others were non-productive. Following IMGT convention, CDR3 was defined as the stretch from the second conserved V-encoded cysteine up to the conserved J-encoded phenylalanine. Sequences without an unambiguous match to a single V gene segment were excluded from the earlier analysis of 500 to 700 of the donors. An earlier analysis of a few hundred of the donors called V segments functional above 56.7% productive rearrangements and segregating when the between-donor standard deviation exceeded 5%. A statistical classification framework was built to diagnose cytomegalovirus status from the catalog of TCR beta chain sequences. In a later analysis, V and J genes were assigned by comparing TCR nucleotide sequences against IMGT/GENE-DB human TR gene sequences. A later analysis assigned CDR3 sequences and most-parsimonious VDJ recombination scenarios with the TCRdist pipeline. In a later analysis, every TCR beta chain was defined by the combination of its CDR3 amino acid sequence and its V-gene family, and reads without a unique V-gene family were dropped. In a later analysis, fewer than 600 highly shared, low-generation-probability nucleotide sequences were removed to address suspected cross-contamination and a sequencing artifact. A later analysis calculated a clonal expansion index for each public chain from normalized within-repertoire ranks of inferred template counts. Generation probabilities in a later analysis came from a VDJ recombination model fitted to out-of-frame rearrangements, and those results were checked against IGoR. In a later analysis, TCR-TCR, TCR-HLA and TCR-CMV co-occurrence was scored with hypergeometric tests, and a repertoire-size bias correction was applied to TCR pairs. In a later analysis, false discovery rates were estimated by permuting HLA or CMV assignments 20 times. A later analysis grouped co-occurring TCRs with DBSCAN, adding TCRdist sequence similarity when clustering within HLA-allele-positive subsets. Co-occurrence clustering excluded repertoires with fewer than 30,000 or more than 120,000 public chains, plus five with anomalous nucleotide sharing. TCRdb holds this immuneACCESS table with in-frame rearrangements only. Some clones are missing; in checked studies, unresolved V genes explain under half, and the rest has no known cause. V and J calls and clone size are as listed in that table; D and trimming were resolved from the DNA. For this sample the table gives around 150,000 clones, of which about 80% were detected only once. Around 5.4% of the sample belongs to the ten largest clones.

The cohort was made up of several hundred healthy bone marrow donors. At the time of sampling, all cohort members were nominally healthy, though unrecorded immune exposures were likely present. The donor was CMV seropositive and was included in the group of 250 to 300 seropositive cohort members. A peripheral blood sample was provided by each donor, and peripheral blood mononuclear cells were used for TCR beta sequencing. Genomic DNA extraction from the blood cell samples was performed with the Qiagen DNeasy Blood Extraction Kit. The rearrangement combines TRBV6-5 with TRBJ2-7; the D segment cannot be called with confidence. The sequenced sample was PBMCs. The receptor was derived from a man under 40 in good health and CMV-seropositive. Here is the DNA: TGTGCCAGCAGTTACTACCGGAGTGCATCCTACGAGCAGTACTTC. This gives the protein CASSYYRSASYEQYF.